Presented here are 8 T cell receptor beta chains from one specimen sequenced in a study of Graves' ophthalmopathy and Graves' hyperthyroidism listed by TCRdb under 2018. TCRdb names Illumina HiSeq 2000 as the instrument used. TCR beta CDR3 regions were amplified from RNA transcripts for repertoire sequencing. The first round was an RT-PCR using HTBI primers with the Qiagen OneStep RT-PCR kit, and this first round was followed by a second-round multiplex PCR, then size selection and purification. TCRdb reprocessed the public reads (quality trimming at Q25 with fastp, clone calling with MiXCR) and kept in-frame beta chains. Every CDR3 protein is listed once, alongside the most common genes and DNA of its rows. This sample gives approximately 1.2 million distinct CDR3 sequences in total; 35% to 40% of them show up just once. 11% of the sample belongs to the ten largest clones. Sequencing was carried out using peripheral blood or thyroid tissue (not recorded which). Receptors originate from an adult man with Graves' hyperthyroidism.

Of note for this clonotype: The final CDR3 position lacks the conserved phenylalanine or tryptophan, pointing to a likely read error. The J gene is TRBJ2-3, the V gene TRBV6-4; 9 nucleotides line up with TRBD2. After removal of 3 bases from V and 0 bases from J, the junction contained 1 base not matched to a gene. The CDR3 is 15 residues long. From germline, CDR1 is MRHNA and CDR2 SNTAGT. CDR3 nucleotide sequence: TGTGCCAGCAGTGAAGCGGGGGGTAGCACAGATACGCAGTATCTT. Protein sequence: CASSEAGGSTDTQYL.

This clonotype was recorded at least ten times. The rearrangement links TRBV9 to TRBJ1-6; TRBD1 matches 7 bases. CDR3 size: 16 residues. Germline lookup yields CDR1 SGDLS and CDR2 YYNGEE. V lost 0 bases, J lost 8 bases, and 8 bases stayed unmatched. CDR3 region: CASSVGVRGTDSPLHF. Written as DNA, the CDR3 is TGTGCCAGCAGCGTAGGGGTCAGGGGGACTGATTCACCCCTCCACTTT.

The rearrangement links TRBV7-2 to TRBJ1-5; the D gene is possibly TRBD1 (6 bases). The CDR3 sequence is 12 residues long. Trimming left V 4 bases short and J 10 bases short, with 11 bases between. Germline assignment: CDR1 SGHTA and CDR2 FQGNSA. The CDR3 DNA is TGTGCCAGCAGCTCGAGGACAGTTCCCCAGCATTTT. This encodes CASSSRTVPQHF.

This clonotype was seen ten or more times. This rearrangement joins TRBV20-1 to TRBJ1-6; perhaps TRBD1 as D (6 bases). Germline V gene lookup returns CDR1 DFQATT and CDR2 SNEGSKA (reference sequence). The CDR3 sequence is 14 residues long. Trimming left V 6 bases short and J 5 bases short, with 14 bases between. CDR3 sequence reads: CSARQALDNSPLHF. CDR3 DNA sequence: TGCAGTGCAAGACAGGCGTTAGATAATTCACCCCTCCACTTT.

The genes are TRBV11-3 and TRBJ1-1, with D possibly TRBD1 on 5 matching bases. The germline gives CDR1 SGHNT, CDR2 YENEEA. The CDR3 runs to 16 residues. Trimming took 3 bases from V and 4 from J, leaving 18 bases between them. The CDR3 bases are TGTGCCAGCAGCTTTGGGGGGACGGCCGAGGGCACTGAAGCTTTCTTT. Protein product: CASSFGGTAEGTEAFF.

This clonotype was seen ten or more times. CDR3 nucleotides: TGTGCCATCAGTGGAGACAGAGACTCGATCTATGGCTACACCTTC. Translating gives CAISGDRDSIYGYTF. The rearrangement uses TRBV10-3 and TRBJ1-2; the D gene is possibly TRBD1 (5 bases). V was pared by 4 bases and J by 4 bases, with 16 bases between. Germline V gene data show CDR1 as ENHRY and CDR2 as SYGVKD. CDR3 length equals 15 residues.

This clonotype was seen at least ten times. This chain uses TRBV12-3 or TRBV12-4 with TRBJ1-5; no firm D call. The CDR3 totals 14 residues. V was pared by 8 bases and J by 2 bases, with 13 bases between. CDR3 DNA sequence: TGTGCCAGCCGGCTCGTGCAGGGCAATCAGCCCCAGCATTTT. Translation gives CASRLVQGNQPQHF.

This clonotype was picked up many times. The V and J genes are TRBV19 and TRBJ1-2; 7 bases fit TRBD1. The J segment lost 8 bases and the V segment lost 6 bases, leaving 9 bases of the junction unmatched. The length of the CDR3 is 13 residues. Germline CDR1 LNHDA, CDR2 SQIVND (reference sequence). As DNA, the CDR3 is TGTGCCAGTAGCCACTCGACAGGGTCCGGCTACACCTTC. The encoded protein is CASSHSTGSGYTF.